This T cell receptor (beta chain) came from a study of T cell responses to AZD1222 COVID-19 vaccine. Here immunoSEQ multiplex PCR was the method, and the copy in TCRdb shows in-frame clones only, minus some. The sample has about 190,000 clones; over 80% are singletons. The germline V and J ends were trimmed by 4 bases and 7 bases, with 8 bases remaining between them. The CDR3 loop spans 13 amino acids. The sample was peripheral blood, taken on day 0 of AZD1222 vaccination. V gene TRBV12-3 or TRBV12-4 combines with J gene TRBJ1-6; D is unclear. This receptor was taken from an adult in good health. The CDR3: CASSSRPNSPLHF. CDR3 nucleotides: TGTGCCAGCAGTTCCAGGCCGAATTCACCCCTCCACTTT.